This T cell receptor beta chain was recovered during a study of Graves' ophthalmopathy and Graves' hyperthyroidism (dated 2018 in TCRdb). Notes on the research overall: Peripheral blood was collected before any treatment was given, at the time of initial diagnosis. TCR beta repertoire signatures were used to distinguish Graves' ophthalmopathy from Graves' hyperthyroidism and to predict progression to ophthalmopathy. To explore V-J signatures that separate ophthalmopathy from hyperthyroidism, a discovery set of about a hundred patients was enrolled, consisting of about 45 with ophthalmopathy and under 65 with stable hyperthyroidism. For independent validation, a separate cohort was made up of approximately 19 hyperthyroidism patients plus 17 patients who later progressed from hyperthyroidism to ophthalmopathy. Following sampling, methimazole starting at 30 mg daily was administered to hyperthyroidism patients, and high-dose intravenous methylprednisolone was administered to ophthalmopathy patients. In roughly 6 hyperthyroidism patients, T-cell repertoires of thyroid tissue and blood were compared. In total, 135 blood samples were TCR-sequenced: under 45 ophthalmopathy, roughly 80 hyperthyroidism and about 17 hyperthyroidism-to-ophthalmopathy patients. General conclusions and limits of the study: Most expanded thyroid clonotypes with frequency above 0.001 were also detected in blood, suggesting blood repertoires may reflect the thyroid immune response. In validation, the model predicted ophthalmopathy progression with more than 70% sensitivity and roughly 72% specificity; fewer than 15 predicted patients were CT-confirmed with GO in a median of approximately six months. The 13-signature model separated ophthalmopathy from stable hyperthyroidism with approximately 90% sensitivity and approximately 83% specificity in cross-validation, and 80%/75% in the test set. No statistical method was used to set the sample size in advance, and the investigators knew which group each participant was assigned to.

For repertoire sequencing, the TCR beta CDR3 regions were amplified from RNA transcripts. A first-round RT-PCR used HTBI primers with the Qiagen OneStep RT-PCR kit, followed by a second-round multiplex PCR, size selection and purification. Libraries were sequenced on an Illumina HiSeq2000 using paired-end 100 bp reads. In the original analysis: Reads were processed with SOAPnuke, discarding reads with adapters, uncalled bases, mean Phred below 15, or no exact constant-primer or identifier match. High-quality paired reads were merged with COPE v1.2.5. Clonotypes were defined as unique nucleotide sequences and were aligned to IMGT TRB V, D and J references using MiTCR v1.1. Only V-J combinations with frequency above 0.0001 were analysed, covering approximately 99% of repertoires. A TCR clonal expansion and chaos score per V-J combination was defined as the ratio of F50 clonal expansion to chaos observed in the TCRdist matrix. Welch's t-statistics and random forest were used to narrow the features down to about a dozen V-J combinations, which were then fed into a naive Bayes classifier. Thyroid-blood repertoire similarity was quantified with the Morisita-Horn index. TCRdb reprocessing: public reads trimmed at Q25 with fastp, clones called with MiXCR, in-frame beta chains kept. Identical CDR3 proteins give one entry, which carries the most common genes and DNA. TCRdb's processing, not the authors' own work, is the source of the V and J calls. The sample table holds roughly 700,000 distinct CDR3 sequences, of which approximately 40% were seen once. 44% of the sample comes from the top ten.

The ophthalmopathy patients had moderately to severely active disease, with a Clinical Activity Score of 3 or higher, a NOSPECS grade of 4 or higher, and a disease duration of less than 3 months. Patients were excluded if they had other autoimmune diseases, uncontrolled infections, pregnancy or lactation. Diagnosis relied on clinical symptoms, serum thyroxine, TRAb, thyroid ultrasound and orbital computed tomography. Using Ficoll-Paque density gradient centrifugation, PBMCs were isolated from 10 ml of fresh peripheral blood. Trizol reagent was used to extract the total RNA, and its quality was then checked on an Agilent 2100 Bioanalyzer. This clonotype was picked up a small number of times. Its antigen specificity is not known. Per-nucleotide qualities are absent, and no much larger clonotype sits a single base away. The CDR3 holds 15 amino acids from the cysteine to the phenylalanine. Only the CDR3 DNA stays, 45 bases, in frame from base 1. The junction shows trimming of 0 bases on V and 4 bases on J, plus 10 bases between the germline ends. CDR1 and CDR2 (MRHNA, SNTAGT) derive from the germline V gene.

This TCR was recovered from an adult man with Graves' ophthalmopathy. The sequencing input was peripheral blood. The rearrangement combines TRBV6-4 with TRBJ1-3; the D gene is not confidently resolved. The CDR3 protein is CASSDSILSGNTIYF. At the DNA level, the sequence is TGTGCCAGCAGTGACTCGATACTATCCGGAAACACCATATATTTT.